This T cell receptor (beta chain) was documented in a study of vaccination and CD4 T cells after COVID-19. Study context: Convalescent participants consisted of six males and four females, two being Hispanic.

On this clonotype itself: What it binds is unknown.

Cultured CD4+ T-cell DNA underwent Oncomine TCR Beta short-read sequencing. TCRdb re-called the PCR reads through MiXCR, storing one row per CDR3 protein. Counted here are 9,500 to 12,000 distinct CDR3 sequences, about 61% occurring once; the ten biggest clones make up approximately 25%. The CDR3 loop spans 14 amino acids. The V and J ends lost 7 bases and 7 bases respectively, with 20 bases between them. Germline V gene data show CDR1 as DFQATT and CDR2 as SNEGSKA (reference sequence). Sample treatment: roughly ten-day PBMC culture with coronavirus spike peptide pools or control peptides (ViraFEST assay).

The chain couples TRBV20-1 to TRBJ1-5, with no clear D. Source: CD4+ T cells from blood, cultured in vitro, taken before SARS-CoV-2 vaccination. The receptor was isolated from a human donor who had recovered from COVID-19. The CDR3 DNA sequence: TGCAGTGTTGGTCGGGGAGGTTTTGGGCAGCCCCAGCATTTT. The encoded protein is CSVGRGGFGQPQHF.